This T cell receptor (beta chain) was identified during a study of cytomegalovirus exposure and HLA in healthy donors. Whole-study results and caveats: CMV antigen specificity of three CMV-associated chains was confirmed in vitro. Altogether, some 160 TCR beta chains were recorded as cytomegalovirus-associated. TCR clusters originating in the first cohort tended to co-occur in the 120 validation repertoires, according to a later analysis.

A word on this clone: The antigen is unknown.

Method: immunoSEQ multiplex PCR; TCRdb's copy keeps in-frame clones and lacks some. The data show tens of thousands of clones, with roughly 93% seen just once and approximately 4% held by the top ten. J gave up 5 bases and V 5 bases, and 4 bases lay outside the gene matches. The CDR3 runs 14 residues. Germline V lookup: CDR1 MGHRA, CDR2 YSYEKL. This receptor was identified in a woman under 40 in good health and CMV-seronegative. The rearrangement uses TRBV4-1 and TRBJ2-5; 11 bases align to TRBD2. The sequenced sample was PBMCs. In nucleotides, the CDR3 is TGCGCCAGCAGCGAAACTAGCGGGGGTGAGACCCAGTACTTC. Amino acid sequence: CASSETSGGETQYF.